This TCR beta chain was documented in a study of T cell repertoires in cytomegalovirus infection. TCRdb analysed the reads with MiXCR anew, one entry per CDR3 protein. The sample comprises 150,000 to 200,000 distinct CDR3 sequences, 13% to 15% of which are singletons, and 20% to 30% rests with the top ten. Ten or more counts support this clonotype. Its antigen is currently unknown. Study-level points and caveats: CMV-specific TCR beta clonotypes restricted by HLA-C dominated the ex vivo response.

The receptor was derived from a human donor in good health (CMV status not recorded). Some clones in this sample may be carry-over from other donors' samples. Material: PBMCs.

This CDR3 reads CASSFQEFYQPQHF. For the CDR3, the DNA is TGTGCCAGCAGCTTCCAGGAATTTTATCAGCCCCAGCATTTT. The chain uses TRBV7-8 and TRBJ1-5; no definite D call. V lost 3 bases, J lost 5 bases, and 11 bases lay in between. This CDR3 contains 14 residues. Germline lookup yields CDR1 SGHVS and CDR2 FQNEAQ.